This T cell receptor (beta chain) was profiled in a study of blood T cell repertoires in COVID-19. Background on the study: Acute and convalescent COVID-19 specimens originated in the United States, Italy and Spain. T cells, B-cell-depleted T cells, or PBMCs provided the cDNA or gDNA that served as material.

Trimming left V 4 bases short and J 0 bases short, with 11 bases between. The germline gives CDR1 ENHRY, CDR2 SYGVKD. The CDR3 sequence is 15 residues long. As originally analysed: Reference gene primer amplification gave estimated nucleated cell counts. The data were produced by immunoSEQ multiplex PCR, yet TCRdb's version contains in-frame clones alone and is incomplete. V, J and clone size derive from that table, while D and trimming were established from the DNA sequence. The sample holds 200,000 to 300,000 clones, just under 85% seen once. The specimen was peripheral blood. This receptor was taken from a woman aged 55-75 years with active or convalescent COVID-19. J is TRBJ2-3 and V is TRBV10-3, with D perhaps matching TRBD2 (5 bases). CDR3 region: CAISAERISTDTQYF. CDR3 DNA sequence: TGTGCCATCAGTGCGGAGCGGATTAGCACAGATACGCAGTATTTT.